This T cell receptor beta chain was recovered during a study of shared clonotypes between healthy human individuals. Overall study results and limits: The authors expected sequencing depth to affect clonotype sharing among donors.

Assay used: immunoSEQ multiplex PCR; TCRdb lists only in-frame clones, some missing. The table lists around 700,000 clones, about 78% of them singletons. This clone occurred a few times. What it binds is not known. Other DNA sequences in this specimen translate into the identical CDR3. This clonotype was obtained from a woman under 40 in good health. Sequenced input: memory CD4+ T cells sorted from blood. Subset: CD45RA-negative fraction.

The chain's CDR3 is CASSPGGSNQPQHF. The CDR3 DNA sequence: TGTGCCAGCAGTCCCGGTGGGAGCAATCAGCCCCAGCATTTT. V and J are TRBV7-9 and TRBJ1-5; D is uncertain. The CDR3 has 14 residues. The germline CDR1 and CDR2 sequences are SEHNR and FQNEAQ (reference sequence). V was trimmed by 6 bases and J by 1 base, leaving 10 bases between them.